Sequencing of this T cell receptor beta chain was carried out in a study of PD-1 blockade in classical Hodgkin lymphoma (dated by TCRdb to 2018 to 2020). A note on the overall study: Nivolumab dosing was 3 mg/kg intravenously every 2 weeks, continuing until either disease progression or unacceptable toxicity. A peripheral blood immune signature of response to PD-1 blockade in classical Hodgkin lymphoma was defined using TCR beta sequencing and CyTOF. General conclusions and limits of the study: The study was limited to a single clinical trial cohort, and causes of repertoire differences, possibly disease activity or prior therapy, remained undefined. Baseline TCR diversity was reported to be lower in newly diagnosed patients than in healthy donors and to be lower still in relapsed/refractory patients. Diversity was lower in patients who began nivolumab less than 1 year after ASCT, so these patients were left out of later analyses to avoid confounding by immune reconstitution. A significant rise by C4D1 was seen in CD4+ but not CD8+ TCR diversity (p=0.0027 vs p=0.16), with the rise being most apparent in complete responders (p=0.02). Trial patients with a complete response had baseline diversity similar to that of newly diagnosed patients, while partial responders and progressors had significantly lower diversity.

Genomic DNA was isolated using the Qiagen DNeasy kit from unsorted PBMCs as well as from negatively selected CD4+ and CD8+ fractions. TCR beta CDR3 regions were subjected to amplification by immunoSEQ multiplex PCR with primers that anneal to V and J segments. A synthetic immune receptor repertoire was used to minimize amplification bias, and any residual bias was removed computationally once sequencing was done. In the paper's pipeline: Custom Python scripts were used to quantify repertoire diversity as the Shannon entropy index. Unsorted, CD4+ and CD8+ repertoires were analyzed separately, except for combined analyses in which CD4+ and CD8+ sequences were merged in silico. Clonal expansion was defined as at least a 2-fold frequency increase after treatment relative to C1D1, with a pseudocount of 0.5 for undetected baseline clones. Singleton clones were defined as clones with 0 or 1 copy at C1D1, and non-singleton clones were defined as clones with 2 or more copies. Clones expanded in unsorted samples were assigned a CD4+, CD8+ or unknown annotation through matching of protein sequences in sorted samples from the same patient. Wilcoxon tests on paired samples were used to test diversity changes from C1D1 to C4D1. TCRdb stores this immuneACCESS table with in-frame sequences only. Part of the clones is absent; in the studies checked, under half of the shortfall reflects unresolved V genes, and no reason is known for the rest. V and J calls plus clone size are reproduced from that table; the DNA served to infer D and trimming. In this sample the table shows tens of thousands of clones, approximately 80% of which occur a single time. The ten largest clones capture around 19% of the sample.

The time point label, read with the paper, signifies: cycle 4 day 1 (C4D1), after less than 7 weeks of nivolumab. Relapse after autologous stem cell transplantation had occurred in all trial patients, and cohorts A, B and C were distinguished by prior brentuximab vedotin exposure. The trial cohort included 50 or so patients with relapsed/refractory classical Hodgkin lymphoma, and each patient had a best overall response of complete response, partial response or progressive disease. Single-agent nivolumab was administered to trial patients in the multi-cohort phase II CheckMate 205 trial. An independent review committee assessed best overall response using the 2007 International Working Group response criteria. PBMCs from the trial were collected at three points: immediately before nivolumab initiation (C1D1), and during therapy at cycle 2 day 1 and cycle 4 day 1. Peripheral blood was collected in 8 mL Vacutainer Cell Preparation Tubes, from which PBMCs were isolated by centrifugation and then cryopreserved.

CDR1 SGHDN and CDR2 FVKESK were looked up in the germline V gene. The CDR3 spans 14 residues, from the cysteine through the phenylalanine. Kept here is only the CDR3 DNA, which spans 42 bases and is read in frame from base 1. V and J are trimmed by 4 bases and 3 bases, and the gene matches miss 2 bases of the junction. Note on this clone: Its recognized antigen is unknown. No per-base quality is available; no much larger clone lies one base away.

The sample here was peripheral blood mononuclear cells (PBMCs), taken before the fourth cycle of nivolumab. This receptor chain uses TRBV14 and TRBJ2-1; the junction holds 8 bases that match TRBD2. The clonotype was recovered from a human donor with classical Hodgkin lymphoma. The CDR3 reads as follows: CASSRGGYYNEQFF. At the DNA level, the sequence is TGTGCCAGCAGCCGCGGGGGGTACTACAATGAGCAGTTCTTC.